This TCR beta chain was sequenced during a study of T-cell reconstitution after alpha-beta-depleted transplantation in children. The ends lost 5 bases at V and 8 bases at J; junction bases unmatched: 7. The CDR3 has 14 amino acids. Germline V gives CDR1 MDHEN, CDR2 SYDVKM. This clonotype was detected ten times or more. It was with unique molecular identifiers that the TCRbeta library was prepared. TCRdb analysed the PCR reads with MiXCR anew, one entry per CDR3 protein. The profile shows some 340,000 distinct CDR3 sequences, 10% to 13% of them singletons. The receptor comes from a human donor who donated a stem cell graft to a child with acute lymphoblastic leukemia. The sample was PBMCs from the stem cell graft donor, taken from the stem cell graft. V and J are TRBV28 and TRBJ2-3; the match to TRBD2 covers 10 bases. The CDR3 DNA reads TGTGCCAGCAGTGTCCACAGCGGGAGGGGTACGCAGTATTTT. As protein: CASSVHSGRGTQYF. Filled out from reference TRBV28 and TRBJ2-3, the complete variable domain reads DVKVTQSSRYLVKRTGEKVFLECVQDMDHENMFWYRQDPGLGLRLIYFSYDVKMKEKGDIPEGYSVSREKKERFSLILESASTNQTSMYLCASSVHSGRGTQYFGPGTRLTVL.